The 17 T cell receptor beta chains below were found in one sample sequenced in a study of early stage breast cancer tumors. TCRdb's copy holds only in-frame clones and misses some; the assay was immunoSEQ multiplex PCR. The sample contains about 53,000 clones, just over 90% of which appear only once. Sequencing was performed on blood. These receptor sequences come from a person aged 65 to 85 with breast cancer.

The J gene is TRBJ2-3, the V gene TRBV5-1; TRBD2 might be the D (6 bases). Trimming cost V 0 bases and J 0 bases, with 11 bases left between them. The CDR3 loop spans 16 amino acids. The germline V gene encodes CDR1 SGHRS and CDR2 YFSETQ. This CDR3 reads CASSLGGDSSTDTQYF. CDR3 in DNA: TGCGCCAGCAGCTTGGGCGGGGATTCTAGCACAGATACGCAGTATTTT.

This rearrangement joins TRBV30 to TRBJ1-4, with TRBD1 matching over 8 bases. The V and J ends lost 4 bases and 7 bases, in that order; junction bases with no gene match: 5. The CDR3 loop spans 13 amino acids. Germline V gene lookup returns CDR1 GTSNPN and CDR2 SVGIG (reference sequence). CDR3: CAWMQGAPEKLFF. CDR3 DNA sequence: TGTGCCTGGATGCAGGGGGCGCCTGAAAAACTGTTTTTT.

This clone has only one observation. The chain couples TRBV5-1 to TRBJ2-2; D remains ambiguous. Deletions cut 2 bases from V and 6 bases from J, with 8 bases between. The CDR3 extends over 13 amino acids. Per germline, CDR1 SGHRS and CDR2 YFSETQ. Here the CDR3 DNA reads TGCGCCAGCAGCTTTTCTATGTCCGGGGAGCTGTTTTTT. It is translated as CASSFSMSGELFF.

V usage is TRBV7-2 and J usage is TRBJ2-5; D perhaps matches TRBD2 (6 bases). Germline V gives CDR1 SGHTA, CDR2 FQGNSA. The CDR3 length is 13 residues. The V and J ends lost 4 bases and 7 bases respectively, with 13 bases between them. The CDR3 reads CASSSGTEGTQYF. Here the CDR3 DNA reads TGTGCCAGCAGCTCCGGGACTGAAGGGACCCAGTACTTC.

V and J are TRBV9 and TRBJ2-7; 7 nucleotides align to TRBD1. CDR1 and CDR2 from the germline V gene are SGDLS and YYNGEE. V lost 3 bases and J lost 5; bases outside the gene matches: 5. CDR3 size: 13 residues. The CDR3 DNA follows: TGTGCCAGCAGCGGACAGGGCCTCCACGAGCAGTACTTC. Amino acids: CASSGQGLHEQYF.

The chain joins TRBV19 to TRBJ2-3; perhaps TRBD2 as D (5 bases). Germline CDR1 LNHDA, CDR2 SQIVND (reference sequence). The CDR3 consists of 15 residues. Trimming removed 7 bases at V and 0 bases at J, with 14 bases between. CDR3 DNA sequence: TGTGCCAGTACCACCGAGGGCCGTAGCACAGATACGCAGTATTTT. This gives the protein CASTTEGRSTDTQYF.

This chain joins TRBV7-6 and TRBJ1-1; D remains unclear. Germline V gene lookup returns CDR1 SGHVS and CDR2 FNYEAQ. This CDR3 contains 18 residues. The V end lost 1 base, the J end lost 0 bases, and 18 bases lay between the germline ends. CDR3 nucleotides: TGTGCCAGCAGCTTAGTAGCACCAACCTCCCATCTGAACACTGAAGCTTTCTTT. Protein product: CASSLVAPTSHLNTEAFF. The entire variable domain, with the rest obtained from reference TRBV7-6 and TRBJ1-1, is as follows: GAGVSQSPRYKVTKRGQDVALRCDPISGHVSLYWYRQALGQGPEFLTYFNYEAQQDKSGLPNDRFSAERPEGSISTLTIQRTEQRDSAMYRCASSLVAPTSHLNTEAFFGQGTRLTVV.

V usage is TRBV4-1 and J usage is TRBJ1-5; 8 nucleotides align to TRBD1. V was pared by 0 bases and J by 0 bases, with 4 bases of the junction left unmatched. Per germline, CDR1 MGHRA and CDR2 YSYEKL. The CDR3 covers 17 residues. The CDR3 loop reads CASSQEAGGFSNQPQHF. The CDR3 bases are TGCGCCAGCAGCCAAGAGGCAGGGGGCTTTAGCAATCAGCCCCAGCATTTT.

The V gene is TRBV10-1, the J gene TRBJ2-5, with 9 bases that match TRBD1. This CDR3 is built from 13 residues. CDR1 WNHNN and CDR2 SYGVQD come from the germline V gene (reference sequence). J gave up 7 bases and V 1 base, and 1 base lay outside the gene matches. The CDR3 DNA reads as TGCGCCAGCAGTGAGTTGGGACAGGGGACCCAGTACTTC. This codes for CASSELGQGTQYF.

This chain uses TRBV18 with TRBJ2-1, with 9 bases aligning to TRBD2. The CDR3 spans 15 residues. Germline trimming cut 0 bases from V and 8 bases from J; bases unmatched to any gene: 5. In germline, CDR1 is KGHSH, CDR2 LQKENI. The CDR3 region is CASSPPGSGRYEQFF. CDR3 in DNA: TGTGCCAGCTCACCACCGGGAAGCGGGAGGTATGAGCAGTTCTTC.

This chain connects TRBV5-4 to TRBJ1-6, with 7 bases lining up with TRBD1. The J segment lost 0 bases and the V segment lost 4 bases, leaving 10 bases of the junction unmatched. This CDR3 has 18 amino acids. From germline, CDR1 is SGHNT and CDR2 YYREEE (reference sequence). The CDR3 region is CASSHATGSGSYNSPLHF. The CDR3 bases are TGTGCCAGCAGCCACGCGACAGGGAGCGGCTCCTATAATTCACCCCTCCACTTT.

The rearrangement links TRBV6-6 to TRBJ1-5; 11 bases are shared with TRBD1. The CDR3 has 13 residues. The ends lost 11 bases at V and 7 bases at J; junction bases unmatched: 7. Germline assignment: CDR1 MNHNY and CDR2 SVGAGI (reference sequence). The CDR3 loop is CAGRGTGGQPQHF. The DNA for the CDR3 is TGTGCCGGCCGCGGGACAGGGGGACAGCCCCAGCATTTT.

The rearrangement links TRBV27 to TRBJ1-2; the match to TRBD1 covers 10 bases. The CDR3 totals 15 residues. V dropped 7 bases and J dropped 4; count of bases not matched to a gene: 9. CDR1 is MNHEY and CDR2 is SMNVEV in the germline V gene (reference sequence). Written as DNA, the CDR3 is TGTGCCAGCACCGCCGGGACAGGGGAAAGCTATGGCTACACCTTC. Translated, it gives CASTAGTGESYGYTF.

The chain couples TRBV19 to TRBJ1-2, with unresolved D. The ends were cut back, 7 bases at V and 5 bases at J, with 8 bases in the middle. Looked up from germline, CDR1 is LNHDA and CDR2 is SQIVND (reference sequence). The CDR3 loop spans 11 amino acids. This chain's CDR3 is CASTIVYGYTF. CDR3 in DNA: TGTGCCAGTACCATAGTGTATGGCTACACCTTC.

The chain employs TRBV7-3 and TRBJ2-5, with D tentatively TRBD1 (6 bases). Germline-derived CDR1 and CDR2 are SGHTA and FQGTGA. The CDR3 totals 14 residues. V dropped 5 bases and J dropped 2 bases, with 12 bases sitting between them. DNA for the CDR3: TGTGCCAGCAGCCCGGGACACCTACAAGAGACCCAGTACTTC. It yields the protein CASSPGHLQETQYF.

The DNA of the CDR3 is TGTGCCAGCAGCTTAGCAGGGACAGGGAGGGGAAACATTCAGTACTTC. Encoded protein: CASSLAGTGRGNIQYF. The chain carries TRBV11-1 and TRBJ2-4; 9 bases match TRBD1. CDR3 length: 16 residues. Per germline, CDR1 SGHAT and CDR2 FQDESV (reference sequence). V dropped 0 bases and J dropped 6; count of bases not matched to a gene: 6.

The genes are TRBV5-1 and TRBJ2-7; 12 nucleotides align to TRBD1. Trimming at V came to 1 base and at J to 5 bases, leaving 7 bases not matched to a gene. Germline V gene data show CDR1 as SGHRS and CDR2 as YFSETQ. The length of the CDR3 is 16 residues. DNA for the CDR3: TGCGCCAGCAGCTTGCAGGGACAGGGGGCTTGGAACGAGCAGTACTTC. The encoded protein is CASSLQGQGAWNEQYF.